The 16 T cell receptor beta chains below were found in one sample sequenced in a study of T cell responses to AZD1222 COVID-19 vaccine. The protocol was immunoSEQ multiplex PCR, while the TCRdb copy is restricted to in-frame clones and leaves out a portion. Seen here are around 91,000 clones, more than 85% observed once, and the top ten hold around 8.6%. Sequencing used peripheral blood, obtained 28 days after the second AZD1222 dose. These receptors were collected from an adult who received the AZD1222 COVID-19 vaccine.

V and J are TRBV7-9 and TRBJ2-7; D gene uncertain. CDR1 is SEHNR, CDR2 FQNEAQ, per germline (reference sequence). The CDR3 is 13 residues long. The ends were cut back, 4 bases at V and 3 bases at J, with 10 bases in the middle. Here the CDR3 DNA reads TGTGCCAGCAGCTCGAAGACTTTCTACGAGCAGTACTTC. It specifies CASSSKTFYEQYF.

The V gene is TRBV11-2, the J gene TRBJ2-1; 8 positions match TRBD2. After removal of 6 bases from V and 3 bases from J, the junction contained 4 bases not matched to a gene. The CDR3 totals 14 residues. Germline loops: CDR1 SGHAT, CDR2 FQNNGV. This chain's CDR3 is CASSLTSVYNEQFF. The CDR3 nucleotides read TGTGCCAGCAGTTTGACTAGCGTCTACAATGAGCAGTTCTTC.

The CDR3 protein is CASSVGTQETQYF. DNA for the CDR3: TGTGCCAGCAGCGTAGGGACACAAGAGACCCAGTACTTC. The chain uses TRBV9 and TRBJ2-5; a possible D gene is TRBD1 (5 bases). CDR1 SGDLS and CDR2 YYNGEE come from the germline V gene. V gave up 0 bases and J gave up 2 bases, with 5 bases separating them. The CDR3 loop spans 13 amino acids.

V and J are TRBV24-1 and TRBJ2-2; the D gene is possibly TRBD1 (6 bases). The germline V gene encodes CDR1 KGHDR and CDR2 SFDVKD. The CDR3 runs 17 residues. Trimming shortened V by 2 bases and J by 0 bases, and 12 bases separated the two germline ends. CDR3 nucleotides: TGTGCCACCAGTGATTACGAACAGGGCGCGAACACCGGGGAGCTGTTTTTT. Translated, it gives CATSDYEQGANTGELFF.

This chain links TRBV5-5 with TRBJ2-7; 11 nucleotides match TRBD2. The CDR3 spans 16 residues. The germline gives CDR1 SGHKS, CDR2 YYEKEE (reference sequence). The trim removed 3 bases at V and 0 bases at J, leaving 5 bases unmatched. CDR3 residues: CASSWGLAESSYEQYF. For the CDR3, the DNA is TGTGCCAGCAGCTGGGGACTAGCGGAGAGCTCCTACGAGCAGTACTTC.

The chain recombines TRBV3-1 (or the pseudogene TRBV3-2) with TRBJ2-7, with TRBD1 matching over 8 bases. Trimming at V came to 3 bases and at J to 7 bases, leaving 11 bases not matched to a gene. Per germline, CDR1 LGHDT and CDR2 YNNKEL (reference sequence). The CDR3 sequence is 15 residues long. The CDR3 DNA reads as TGTGCCAGCAGCCACACTCGACAGGGGTCTTGGGAGCAGTACTTC. As protein: CASSHTRQGSWEQYF.

The chain carries TRBV11-1 and TRBJ1-4; TRBD1 might be the D (5 bases). CDR3 length: 16 residues. Trimming left V 4 bases short and J 0 bases short, with 12 bases between. Germline lookup yields CDR1 SGHAT and CDR2 FQDESV (reference sequence). The CDR3 is CASSYSDRATNEKLFF. The CDR3 bases are TGTGCCAGCAGCTACAGCGACAGAGCAACTAATGAAAAACTGTTTTTT.

Concerning this clone: Different DNA sequences within this sample yield the same CDR3. The chain is built from TRBV24-1 and TRBJ2-7; D call uncertain. V was pared by 6 bases and J by 3 bases, with 5 bases between. In germline, CDR1 is KGHDR, CDR2 SFDVKD. The CDR3 has 11 residues. This CDR3 is CATSQGYEQYF. CDR3 coding DNA: TGTGCCACCAGTCAAGGCTACGAGCAGTACTTC.

J is TRBJ2-1 and V is TRBV28, with D unclear. Germline CDR1 MDHEN, CDR2 SYDVKM. With 10 bases removed from V and 5 bases from J, the gap between germline ends came to 15 bases. The CDR3 spans 13 residues. The CDR3 coding sequence is TGTGCCACCATCAGTGGGGTAGACAATGAGCAGTTCTTC. Its translation is CATISGVDNEQFF.

The chain uses TRBV19 and TRBJ2-3; D unresolved. Germline V CDR1 and CDR2: LNHDA, SQIVND (reference sequence). The ends were cut back, 7 bases at V and 1 base at J, with 12 bases in the middle. The length of the CDR3 is 14 residues. The CDR3 loop reads CASNKNSRTDTQYF. The CDR3 bases are TGTGCCAGTAACAAAAACAGCCGCACAGATACGCAGTATTTT.

The CDR3 loop is CATRGSSYNEQFF. The DNA of the CDR3 is TGTGCCACCAGGGGAAGCTCCTACAATGAGCAGTTCTTC. The chain uses TRBV15 and TRBJ2-1, with D unresolved. Germline V gene lookup returns CDR1 LNHNV and CDR2 YYDKDF (reference sequence). V lost 6 bases to trimming and J lost 0 bases, with 6 bases between them. The CDR3 loop spans 13 amino acids.

The chain recombines TRBV5-6 with TRBJ2-1, with D perhaps matching TRBD2 (5 bases). The germline CDR1 and CDR2 sequences are SGHDT and YYEEEE. There are 14 residues in the CDR3. Trimming shortened V by 0 bases and J by 7 bases, and 11 bases separated the two germline ends. CDR3 DNA: TGTGCCAGCAGCTTGGGATCCGGGGAGAATGAGCAGTTCTTC. Protein product: CASSLGSGENEQFF.

This chain joins TRBV7-9 and TRBJ2-3; D is ambiguous. The CDR3 sequence is 13 residues long. Germline V gene sequence: CDR1 SEHNR, CDR2 FQNEAQ (reference sequence). The ends were cut back, 1 base at V and 3 bases at J, with 5 bases in the middle. The CDR3 bases are TGTGCCAGCAGCTTAGGCGAAACAGATACGCAGTATTTT. This codes for CASSLGETDTQYF. Variable domain in full (rest from reference TRBV7-9 and TRBJ2-3): DTGVSQNPRHKITKRGQNVTFRCDPISEHNRLYWYRQTLGQGPEFLTYFQNEAQLEKSRLLSDRFSAERPKGSFSTLEIQRTEQGDSAMYLCASSLGETDTQYFGPGTRLTVL.

The chain links TRBV3-1 (or the pseudogene TRBV3-2) to TRBJ2-7; 8 nucleotides match TRBD2. Germline-derived CDR1 and CDR2 are LGHDT and YNNKEL (reference sequence). V shed 5 bases and J 6 bases; nucleotides not matched to a gene: 15. The CDR3 is made up of 16 amino acids. CDR3 sequence reads: CASSSAGGGRLGEQYF. The CDR3, as DNA: TGTGCCAGCAGCTCCGCGGGGGGCGGGAGGTTAGGCGAGCAGTACTTC.

This chain links TRBV3-1 (or the pseudogene TRBV3-2) with TRBJ2-1, with 7 bases that match TRBD2. Germline CDR1 reads LGHDT; CDR2 reads YNNKEL (reference sequence). CDR3 size: 14 residues. The junction had 8 bases not matched to a gene; V was cut back by 6 bases and J by 6 bases. The DNA for the CDR3 is TGTGCCAGCAGTTACGACCGGACTAGCAATGAGCAGTTCTTC. Translation: CASSYDRTSNEQFF.

This rearrangement joins TRBV5-5 to TRBJ1-1; no reliable D call. V dropped 1 base and J dropped 10 bases, with 14 bases sitting between them. The CDR3 covers 13 residues. From germline, CDR1 is SGHKS and CDR2 YYEKEE (reference sequence). CDR3: CASSLFGQGGAFF. The CDR3 DNA is TGTGCCAGCAGCTTGTTCGGCCAAGGTGGAGCTTTCTTT.